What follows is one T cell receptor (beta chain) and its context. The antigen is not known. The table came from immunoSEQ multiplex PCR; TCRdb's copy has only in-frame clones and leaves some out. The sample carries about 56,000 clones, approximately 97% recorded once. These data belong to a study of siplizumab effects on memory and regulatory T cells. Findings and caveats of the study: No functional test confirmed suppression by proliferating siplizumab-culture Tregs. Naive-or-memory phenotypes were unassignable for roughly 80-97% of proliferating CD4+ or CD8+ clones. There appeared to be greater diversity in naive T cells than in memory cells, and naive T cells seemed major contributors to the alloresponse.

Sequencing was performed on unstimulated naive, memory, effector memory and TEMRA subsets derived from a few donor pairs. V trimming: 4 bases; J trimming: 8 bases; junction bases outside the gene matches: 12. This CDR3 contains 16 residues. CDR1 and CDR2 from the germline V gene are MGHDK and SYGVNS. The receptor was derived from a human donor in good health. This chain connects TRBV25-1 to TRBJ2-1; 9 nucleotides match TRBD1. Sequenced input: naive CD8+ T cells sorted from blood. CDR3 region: CASSAKTGTGLHEQFF. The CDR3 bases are TGTGCCAGCAGTGCCAAGACCGGGACAGGGTTGCATGAGCAGTTCTTC. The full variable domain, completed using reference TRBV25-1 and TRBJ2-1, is EADIYQTPRYLVIGTGKKITLECSQTMGHDKMYWYQQDPGMELHLIHYSYGVNSTEKGDLSSESTVSRIRTEHFPLTLESARPSHTSQYLCASSAKTGTGLHEQFFGPGTRLTVL.